Listed below are T cell receptor beta chains from one sample, sequenced in a study of early T cells in non-severe SARS-CoV-2 infection. TCRdb re-called the 5' RACE reads through MiXCR, storing one row per CDR3 protein. The sample holds about 80,000 distinct CDR3 sequences, roughly 5.7% seen once. The sequencing input was whole blood. The receptors shown here come from an adult who was a healthcare worker with PCR-confirmed SARS-CoV-2 infection or an uninfected control (not recorded which). The CDR3 runs from the conserved cysteine through the conserved F or W. A D gene is named only where the DNA matches it firmly. The listing skips clone size in some rows; elsewhere it reads once, few, many or a size class.

V	size	D	J	length	DNA	CDR3
TRBV18	many	.	TRBJ2-1	16	TGTGCCAGCTCACCACACGGCCCTCCAATCTACAATGAGCAGTTCTTC	CASSPHGPPIYNEQFF
TRBV20-1	.	TRBD2	TRBJ2-3	14	TGCAGTGCTTCTACTAGCGGGGGGGCAGATACGCAGTATTTT	CSASTSGGADTQYF
TRBV12-3/TRBV12-4	.	.	TRBJ2-1	11	TGTGCCAGCAGTTTAGGACAAACAGAGTTCTTC	CASSLGQTEFF
TRBV5-1	many	.	TRBJ1-5	15	TGCGCCAGCAGCTTGGACGGGGTGACCAATCAGCCCCAGCATTTT	CASSLDGVTNQPQHF
TRBV28	.	TRBD1	TRBJ2-3	15	TGTGCCAGCAGAGGGACAGGGACCTTCACAGATACGCAGTATTTT	CASRGTGTFTDTQYF
TRBV7-2	few	TRBD1	TRBJ1-6	16	TGTGCCAGCAGCCTAAATAACAGGGGAAGAGGTTCACCCCTCCACTTT	CASSLNNRGRGSPLHF
TRBV7-8	many	TRBD2	TRBJ2-7	14	TGTGCCAGCAGCATCGGACTAGCGGAATACGAGCAGTACTTC	CASSIGLAEYEQYF
TRBV7-9	many	.	TRBJ2-3	16	TGTGCCCCTTCCCGGCAGGACCCCGAGGAACCAGATACGCAGTATTTT	CAPSRQDPEEPDTQYF
TRBV7-2	.	.	TRBJ2-1	15	TGTGCCAGCAGCTTCGGCGCGACCTCCTACAATGAGCAGTTCTTC	CASSFGATSYNEQFF
TRBV21-1	.	.	TRBJ2-3	14	TGTGCCAGCAGCGAGTGGGCCCCCACAGATACGCAGTATTTT	CASSEWAPTDTQYF
TRBV20-1	few	.	TRBJ2-7	12	TGCAGTGCTATACAGGCTTCCTACGAGCAGTACTTC	CSAIQASYEQYF
TRBV6-5	few	TRBD1	TRBJ1-2	13	TGTGCCAGCAGAATAGGACAGGGAGGTGGCTACACCTTC	CASRIGQGGGYTF
TRBV6-1	.	.	TRBJ2-4	13	TGTGCCAGCAGTGTCTCCTTCTTTTGGATTCAGTACTTC	CASSVSFFWIQYF
TRBV11-3	many	.	TRBJ2-3	13	TGTGCCAGCAGCTCCCCGTGGGGCGATACGCAGTATTTT	CASSSPWGDTQYF